The clone carrying this T cell receptor beta chain was counted at least ten times. What it binds is not known. These data are taken from a study of T cells after yellow fever vaccination. Study-wide findings and caveats: Faster peaking, at day 5 versus 15, marked a secondary response that was weaker. After the booster, approximately 95% of CD4 and about nine tenths of CD8 primary-response clones were re-detected. It was a small share of clonotypes that appeared in both CD4 and CD8 compartments.

TCR cDNA was made by 5'RACE template switching, adding a universal primer site and UMIs. TCRdb fed the 5' RACE reads into MiXCR, producing one record per CDR3 protein. The sample gives a few hundred thousand distinct CDR3 sequences, 3.5% to 4.5% of which show up once; 15% to 20% is in the top ten. V trimming: 3 bases; J trimming: 3 bases; junction bases outside the gene matches: 2. The CDR3 runs to 13 residues. CDR1 SGHRS and CDR2 YFSETQ come from the germline V gene. The material was PBMCs, obtained 15 days after the yellow fever booster vaccination. The TCR originated in a man aged 18 to 30 who received the YFV17D yellow fever vaccine. The chain has TRBV5-1 and TRBJ1-1, with TRBD1 identical over 7 bases. The CDR3 is CASSYTGDTEAFF. CDR3 DNA: TGCGCCAGCAGCTACACAGGGGACACTGAAGCTTTCTTT.